These 32 T cell receptor beta chains were sequenced from one sample in a study of cytotoxic CD8 clonotypes in ibrutinib-treated CLL. Here immunoSEQ multiplex PCR was the method, and the copy in TCRdb shows in-frame clones only, minus some. Counted here are approximately 150,000 clones, roughly 80% occurring once; the ten biggest clones make up approximately 28%. This specimen was PBMCs, taken after 12 months of ibrutinib treatment. Every receptor here comes from a human donor with chronic lymphocytic leukemia.

This clone was seen a few times. The chain couples TRBV4-1 to TRBJ2-5; D could derive from TRBD1 or TRBD2 (5 bases each). Deletions cut 0 bases from V and 0 bases from J, with 8 bases between. This CDR3 region has 15 residues. CDR1 is MGHRA and CDR2 is YSYEKL in the germline V gene. The CDR3 sequence is CASSQDGGNQETQYF. The CDR3 region has the DNA TGCGCCAGCAGCCAAGATGGGGGAAACCAAGAGACCCAGTACTTC.

V is TRBV13 and J is TRBJ2-7; D uncertain. The CDR3 runs 12 residues. Between the trimmed V and J ends, which lost 3 bases and 6 bases, there was a span of 9 bases. The germline V gene encodes CDR1 PRHDT and CDR2 FYEKMQ (reference sequence). CDR3 in amino acids: CASSFRNFEQYF. DNA of the CDR3: TGTGCCAGCAGCTTCCGAAACTTCGAGCAGTACTTC.

The chain recombines TRBV4-1 with TRBJ2-7, with TRBD2 identical over 8 bases. CDR3 length: 15 residues. V lost 6 bases, J lost 4 bases, and 11 bases stayed unmatched. Germline CDR1 is MGHRA and CDR2 is YSYEKL. The DNA of the CDR3 is TGCGCCAGCAGACCTACCGGGGGGGGGACGTACGAGCAGTACTTC. Encoded protein: CASRPTGGGTYEQYF.

This clone was recorded once. The V gene is TRBV19, the J gene TRBJ1-5, with 10 bases fitting TRBD1. The CDR3 runs to 19 residues. Germline V gene data show CDR1 as LNHDA and CDR2 as SQIVND (reference sequence). The V segment lost 4 bases and the J segment 0 bases; nucleotides outside the gene matches: 12. CDR3 DNA: TGTGCCAGTAGTACATTGGGGACAGGGGTGACGTATAGCAATCAGCCCCAGCATTTT. This codes for CASSTLGTGVTYSNQPQHF. Full variable domain (missing parts from reference TRBV19 and TRBJ1-5): DGGITQSPKYLFRKEGQNVTLSCEQNLNHDAMYWYRQDPGQGLRLIYYSQIVNDFQKGDIAEGYSVSREKKESFPLTVTSAQKNPTAFYLCASSTLGTGVTYSNQPQHFGDGTRLSIL.

CDR3 amino acids: CASRGVGNQPQHF. CDR3 in DNA: TGTGCCAGCAGGGGCGTAGGCAATCAGCCCCAGCATTTT. The chain employs TRBV27 and TRBJ1-5; no clear D gene. Germline V gene data show CDR1 as MNHEY and CDR2 as SMNVEV (reference sequence). The CDR3 contains 13 residues. V was trimmed by 6 bases and J by 2 bases, leaving 8 bases between them.

CDR3 DNA: TGTGCCAGCCACGCGGGAGTGTCCAATGAGCAGTTCTTC. Translating it yields CASHAGVSNEQFF. This chain joins TRBV2 and TRBJ2-1; 7 positions match TRBD2. The germline gives CDR1 SNHLY, CDR2 FYNNEI. The CDR3 totals 13 residues. The V and J ends lost 8 bases and 6 bases, in that order; junction bases with no gene match: 7.

This chain connects TRBV5-4 to TRBJ1-1; 7 bases fit TRBD1. The trim removed 0 bases at V and 0 bases at J, leaving 5 bases unmatched. The CDR3 has 16 amino acids. Germline V gene sequence: CDR1 SGHNT, CDR2 YYREEE (reference sequence). CDR3 sequence: CASSLGQGIVNTEAFF. The CDR3 DNA reads TGTGCCAGCAGCTTGGGACAGGGTATCGTGAACACTGAAGCTTTCTTT.

The V gene is TRBV6-1, the J gene TRBJ1-5, with D unclear. CDR3 length: 13 amino acids. Trimming took off 7 bases at V and 4 bases at J, with 11 bases between the two ends. Germline loops: CDR1 MNHNS, CDR2 SASEGT. CDR3 DNA: TGTGCCAGCATGTCGCACGGAAATCAGCCCCAGCATTTT. Protein product: CASMSHGNQPQHF.

The rearrangement links TRBV9 to TRBJ1-4; 7 nucleotides match TRBD1. The junction had 2 bases not matched to a gene; V was cut back by 2 bases and J by 4 bases. The CDR3 runs 14 residues. Germline V CDR1 and CDR2: SGDLS, YYNGEE. CDR3 protein: CASSVTGNNEKLFF. In DNA form, the CDR3 reads TGTGCCAGCAGCGTGACAGGGAATAATGAAAAACTGTTTTTT. Combining the CDR3 with reference TRBV9 and TRBJ1-4 gives the whole variable domain DSGVTQTPKHLITATGQRVTLRCSPRSGDLSVYWYQQSLDQGLQFLIQYYNGEERAKGNILERFSAQQFPDLHSELNLSSLELGDSALYFCASSVTGNNEKLFFGSGTQLSVL.

This sequence joins TRBV5-1 and TRBJ1-1, with TRBD1 matching over 8 bases. Germline assignment: CDR1 SGHRS and CDR2 YFSETQ. Trimming removed 1 base from V and 5 bases from J; junction bases left unmatched: 7. This CDR3 is 15 amino acids long. The CDR3 region has the DNA TGCGCCAGCAGCTTGCAACTCACAGGGGGTACTGAAGCTTTCTTT. Amino acids: CASSLQLTGGTEAFF. The variable domain in full, completed from reference TRBV5-1 and TRBJ1-1, reads KAGVTQTPRYLIKTRGQQVTLSCSPISGHRSVSWYQQTPGQGLQFLFEYFSETQRNKGNFPGRFSGRQFSNSRSEMNVSTLELGDSALYLCASSLQLTGGTEAFFGQGTRLTVV.

The genes are TRBV27 and TRBJ1-2, with 12 bases aligning to TRBD1. The CDR3 covers 19 residues. V dropped 6 bases and J dropped 4; count of bases not matched to a gene: 18. Germline assignment: CDR1 MNHEY and CDR2 SMNVEV (reference sequence). CDR3 protein: CASRPGTGTGGRVSYGYTF. The CDR3 nucleotides read TGTGCCAGCAGACCGGGTACCGGGACAGGGGGCAGAGTGAGCTATGGCTACACCTTC.

The rearrangement uses TRBV5-6 and TRBJ1-1, with D perhaps TRBD1 (5 bases). Germline-derived CDR1 and CDR2 are SGHDT and YYEEEE. The CDR3 contains 14 residues. V was shortened by 2 bases and J by 1 base, with 9 bases between the two germline ends. The CDR3: CASSFGHWNTEAFF. The CDR3, as DNA: TGTGCCAGCAGCTTTGGACACTGGAACACTGAAGCTTTCTTT.

The J gene is TRBJ2-3, the V gene TRBV5-6; no firm D call. The CDR3 covers 12 residues. V was trimmed by 2 bases and J by 4 bases, leaving 5 bases between them. CDR1 SGHDT and CDR2 YYEEEE come from the germline V gene. The CDR3 here is CASSFSPDTQYF. The DNA for the CDR3 is TGTGCCAGCAGCTTTTCCCCAGATACGCAGTATTTT.

This clone showed up just once. The chain links TRBV18 to TRBJ1-2; 11 positions match TRBD1. Per germline, CDR1 KGHSH and CDR2 LQKENI. Trimming took 3 bases from V and 6 from J; bases not matched to a gene: 6. The CDR3 runs 15 residues. DNA of the CDR3: TGTGCCAGCTCACCGGACAGGGGGCTTATTCATGGCTACACCTTC. Translation gives CASSPDRGLIHGYTF.

This sequence joins TRBV2 and TRBJ1-5; no definite D call. V lost 10 bases and J 0 bases, leaving 10 bases between the germline ends. CDR3 length: 13 amino acids. The V gene's germline CDR1 is SNHLY and CDR2 FYNNEI. For the CDR3, the DNA is TGTGCCACCCGACGGTTTAGCAATCAGCCCCAGCATTTT. The encoded protein is CATRRFSNQPQHF.

This chain joins TRBV14 and TRBJ2-3; D perhaps matches TRBD2 (6 bases). Germline V gene sequence: CDR1 SGHDN, CDR2 FVKESK. Trimming stripped 4 bases from V and 1 base from J, with 9 bases between. The CDR3 is 14 amino acids. CDR3 sequence: CASSPGLRTDTQYF. CDR3 DNA: TGTGCCAGCAGCCCGGGACTTCGCACAGATACGCAGTATTTT.

The chain recombines TRBV7-9 with TRBJ2-5, with 7 bases matching TRBD2. There are 15 residues in the CDR3. The V gene end was trimmed by 2 bases and the J gene end by 1 base; junction bases not matched to a gene: 4. Germline V CDR1 and CDR2: SEHNR, FQNEAQ (reference sequence). CDR3 DNA sequence: TGTGCCAGCAGCTTAAGCGGGGTTCCCCAAGAGACCCAGTACTTC. Encoded protein: CASSLSGVPQETQYF.

J is TRBJ1-5 and V is TRBV6-6; possibly TRBD1 for D (6 bases). Germline lookup yields CDR1 MNHNY and CDR2 SVGAGI (reference sequence). The CDR3 covers 16 residues. Trimming took off 7 bases at V and 0 bases at J, with 16 bases between the two ends. CDR3 loop: CASTNRVMNSNQPQHF. CDR3 in DNA: TGTGCCAGCACTAACAGGGTAATGAATAGCAATCAGCCCCAGCATTTT.

Regarding this clone: The junction and the germline gene differ at one end; a read error may be behind it. The chain carries TRBV5-1 and TRBJ2-2; D gene uncertain. Per the germline V gene, CDR1 is SGHRS and CDR2 is YFSETQ. The CDR3 sequence is 12 residues long. The chain's CDR3 is CASSLNSGELFF. The DNA of the CDR3 is TGCGCCAGCAGCTTGAACTCCGGGGAGCTGTTTTTT.

The V gene is TRBV4-1, the J gene TRBJ1-5, with 8 bases fitting TRBD1. The CDR3 loop spans 16 amino acids. The germline V gene encodes CDR1 MGHRA and CDR2 YSYEKL. J lost 2 bases, V lost 3 bases, and 6 bases had no gene match. The CDR3 DNA sequence: TGCGCCAGCAGCCAGCGGACAGGGCCGGGCAATCAGCCCCAGCATTTT. Amino acids: CASSQRTGPGNQPQHF.

The chain uses TRBV2 and TRBJ2-5; tentative D call: TRBD2 (6 bases). The CDR3 is 14 residues long. The germline gives CDR1 SNHLY, CDR2 FYNNEI. V lost 0 bases and J 2 bases, leaving 7 bases between the germline ends. The CDR3 here is CASSEAGGQETQYF. DNA for the CDR3: TGTGCCAGCAGTGAAGCGGGGGGTCAAGAGACCCAGTACTTC. Full variable domain (remainder filled in from reference TRBV2 and TRBJ2-5): EPEVTQTPSHQVTQMGQEVILRCVPISNHLYFYWYRQILGQKVEFLVSFYNNEISEKSEIFDDQFSVERPDGSNFTLKIRSTKLEDSAMYFCASSEAGGQETQYFGPGTRLLVL.

The chain couples TRBV7-9 to TRBJ1-2; D is unclear. V was pared by 1 base and J by 6 bases, with 3 bases between. CDR3 size: 11 residues. CDR1 is SEHNR, CDR2 FQNEAQ, per germline (reference sequence). CDR3: CASSLGDGYTF. The CDR3 nucleotides read TGTGCCAGCAGCTTAGGGGATGGCTACACCTTC.

This sequence joins TRBV9 and TRBJ2-3; unclear D gene. The V and J ends lost 1 base and 5 bases respectively, with 5 bases between them. The germline gives CDR1 SGDLS, CDR2 YYNGEE. The CDR3 length is 12 residues. For the CDR3, the DNA is TGTGCCAGCAGCGTATCGAGAGATACGCAGTATTTT. Translation gives CASSVSRDTQYF.

The rearrangement uses TRBV27 and TRBJ2-7; D is perhaps TRBD1 or TRBD2 (6 bases each). The CDR3 spans 14 residues. Deletions cut 6 bases from V and 1 base from J, with 13 bases between. The germline gives CDR1 MNHEY, CDR2 SMNVEV (reference sequence). CDR3 DNA: TGTGCCAGCAGCCAGGGGAGGAAATCCTACGAGCAGTACTTC. Translating gives CASSQGRKSYEQYF.

This chain links TRBV19 with TRBJ2-2; 9 nucleotides align to TRBD1. Germline CDR1 reads LNHDA; CDR2 reads SQIVND (reference sequence). CDR3 length equals 13 residues. V gave up 10 bases and J gave up 2 bases; unmatched junction bases: 2. CDR3 DNA: TGTGCCACGGGACAGGGAAACACCGGGGAGCTGTTTTTT. Protein sequence: CATGQGNTGELFF.

The chain uses TRBV5-6 and TRBJ2-1, with a tentative D call TRBD2 (6 bases). CDR1 and CDR2 from the germline V gene are SGHDT and YYEEEE. The V gene lost 5 bases and the J gene lost 5 bases, with 14 bases spanning the gap. This CDR3 spans 14 amino acids. CDR3 loop: CASREGPINNEQFF. The CDR3 DNA sequence: TGTGCCAGCAGGGAGGGGCCCATAAACAATGAGCAGTTCTTC.

V gene TRBV11-2 combines with J gene TRBJ2-5; TRBD1 matches 8 bases. This CDR3 is built from 15 residues. Germline loops: CDR1 SGHAT, CDR2 FQNNGV. V was clipped by 1 base and J by 3 bases; unmatched bases: 4. CDR3 DNA sequence: TGTGCCAGCAGCTTAGGACAGGGGCGGGAAGAGACCCAGTACTTC. This sequence encodes CASSLGQGREETQYF.

The chain couples TRBV27 to TRBJ2-1; D is unclear. Germline assignment: CDR1 MNHEY and CDR2 SMNVEV (reference sequence). This CDR3 comprises 13 residues. V was shortened by 3 bases and J by 8 bases, with 11 bases between the two germline ends. CDR3 amino acids: CASSFGPRHEQFF. CDR3 nucleotide sequence: TGTGCCAGCAGTTTCGGGCCTAGACATGAGCAGTTCTTC.

This clone was detected only a few times. The rearrangement uses TRBV28 and TRBJ1-1; D gene uncertain. The CDR3 has 13 residues. CDR1 and CDR2 (germline): MDHEN, SYDVKM. Trimming stripped 7 bases from V and 1 base from J, with 10 bases between. CDR3 loop: CASKLDSNTEAFF. CDR3 bases: TGTGCCAGCAAGCTGGACTCGAACACTGAAGCTTTCTTT.

V gene TRBV4-2 combines with J gene TRBJ1-1, with 10 bases fitting TRBD1. With 1 base clipped from V and 1 base from J, the junction kept 9 bases outside the gene matches. The CDR3 sequence is 18 residues long. Germline CDR1 and CDR2: LGHNA and YNFKEQ. The CDR3 reads CASSQAPGDRGRNTEAFF. The DNA of the CDR3 is TGTGCCAGCAGCCAAGCCCCGGGGGACAGGGGACGGAACACTGAAGCTTTCTTT.

This rearrangement joins TRBV5-1 to TRBJ2-5; a weak D match, TRBD2 (6 bases). The CDR3 is made up of 15 amino acids. Germline loops: CDR1 SGHRS, CDR2 YFSETQ. V lost 3 bases, J lost 1 base, and 13 bases lay in between. The CDR3 nucleotides are TGCGCCAGCAGCTCCAGAGGCGGGGTCCAAGAGACCCAGTACTTC. Translating it yields CASSSRGGVQETQYF.

The rearrangement links TRBV28 to TRBJ1-5, with 8 nucleotides matching TRBD1. This CDR3 spans 15 amino acids. V was clipped by 6 bases and J by 0 bases; unmatched bases: 4. Per the germline V gene, CDR1 is MDHEN and CDR2 is SYDVKM. The CDR3 region has the DNA TGTGCCAGCAGGGACAGGGTGTATAGCAATCAGCCCCAGCATTTT. Its translation: CASRDRVYSNQPQHF.